Shown below are 30 T cell receptor beta chains from a single sample sequenced in a study of CD8+ T cells in alopecia areata. Sample treatment: oral pan-JAK inhibitor, 5-10 mg twice daily. Reverse transcription of extracted RNA yielded cDNA, which provided the sequencing template. TCRdb's copy holds only in-frame clones and misses some; the assay was immunoSEQ multiplex PCR. The sample lists roughly 190,000 clones, about 65% occurring once. This sample comprised CD4+ T cells sorted from blood, obtained around week 50, from a patient treated with tofacitinib. Receptors were obtained from a human donor with alopecia areata.

This clone was seen once. The chain has TRBV6-5 and TRBJ1-1; unclear D gene. Germline V gene lookup returns CDR1 MNHEY and CDR2 SVGAGI. V lost 7 bases, J lost 6 bases, and 0 bases lay in between. The CDR3 extends over 8 amino acids. The CDR3 region is CASTEAFF. The CDR3 DNA reads as TGTGCCAGCACTGAAGCTTTCTTT.

The V call is TRBV29-1, the J call TRBJ2-7; 9 bases line up with TRBD1. This CDR3 spans 13 amino acids. CDR1 is SQVTM, CDR2 ANQGSEA, per germline. V was clipped by 3 bases and J by 5 bases; unmatched bases: 5. The CDR3 region has the DNA TGCAGCGTTGAGGGACAGGGCGTCCACGAGCAGTACTTC. Translation gives CSVEGQGVHEQYF.

The V and J genes are TRBV4-2 and TRBJ2-2; 8 bases match TRBD2. This CDR3 has 16 residues. The germline CDR1 and CDR2 sequences are LGHNA and YNFKEQ. V gave up 7 bases and J gave up 7 bases; unmatched junction bases: 14. Here the CDR3 reads CASNRASGLGGGELFF. As DNA, the CDR3 is TGTGCCAGCAACCGGGCTAGCGGGCTCGGAGGCGGGGAGCTGTTTTTT.

The chain employs TRBV4-3 and TRBJ2-3, with TRBD2 identical over 11 bases. The CDR3 totals 18 residues. Germline CDR1 and CDR2: LGHNA and YSLEER. After removal of 0 bases from V and 4 bases from J, the junction contained 9 bases not matched to a gene. The CDR3 loop is CASSQDGRIAGGADTQYF. The CDR3 region has the DNA TGCGCCAGCAGCCAAGATGGGCGAATAGCGGGAGGGGCAGATACGCAGTATTTT.

V gene TRBV29-1 combines with J gene TRBJ2-3; 10 bases agree with TRBD2. The CDR3 extends over 15 amino acids. Germline V lookup: CDR1 SQVTM, CDR2 ANQGSEA. The CDR3 here is CSAGPSGGSTDTQYF. The CDR3 coding sequence is TGCAGTGCAGGTCCTAGCGGGGGAAGCACAGATACGCAGTATTTT.

This clone was seen more than once but under ten times. V usage is TRBV9 and J usage is TRBJ1-1; D gene unclear. Germline loops: CDR1 SGDLS, CDR2 YYNGEE. This CDR3 is 13 amino acids long. Trimming took 0 bases from V and 3 from J, leaving 6 bases between them. The chain's CDR3 is CASSVARDTEAFF. CDR3 nucleotides: TGTGCCAGCAGCGTAGCTAGGGACACTGAAGCTTTCTTT.

The chain recombines TRBV29-1 with TRBJ1-2; no clear D. With 4 bases removed from V and 0 bases from J, the gap between germline ends came to 9 bases. Germline V lookup: CDR1 SQVTM, CDR2 ANQGSEA. The CDR3 has 13 residues. CDR3: CSVGNLANYGYTF. The CDR3 coding sequence is TGCAGCGTTGGCAATTTAGCTAACTATGGCTACACCTTC.

This rearrangement joins TRBV7-3 to TRBJ1-2, with D possibly matching TRBD1 (6 bases). CDR1 SGHTA and CDR2 FQGTGA come from the germline V gene. The length of the CDR3 is 13 residues. V lost 5 bases, J lost 8 bases, and 15 bases lay in between. CDR3 in amino acids: CASSQQGMGGYTF. CDR3 coding DNA: TGTGCCAGCAGCCAACAGGGTATGGGCGGCTACACCTTC.

The chain combines TRBV29-1 with TRBJ2-5; tentative D call: TRBD1 (6 bases). Trimming pared 4 bases from V and 4 bases from J, leaving 16 bases between. Germline lookup yields CDR1 SQVTM and CDR2 ANQGSEA. This CDR3 region has 14 residues. The CDR3 DNA is TGCAGCGTTGGCCCCACAGGGTCGGGAGAGACCCAGTACTTC. Encoded protein: CSVGPTGSGETQYF.

This rearrangement joins TRBV30 to TRBJ1-6; 8 positions agree with TRBD1. The CDR3 extends over 13 amino acids. Germline CDR1 is GTSNPN and CDR2 is SVGIG (reference sequence). V trimming: 1 base; J trimming: 10 bases; junction bases outside the gene matches: 3. CDR3 coding DNA: TGTGCCTGGAGTGGGACAGGGTTGTCACCCCTCCACTTT. It codes for CAWSGTGLSPLHF.

This chain connects TRBV14 to TRBJ1-2, with a weak D call TRBD1 (5 bases). Trimming cost V 2 bases and J 8 bases, with 12 bases left between them. The CDR3 is 13 residues long. The germline gives CDR1 SGHDN, CDR2 FVKESK. In DNA, the CDR3 is TGTGCCAGCAGCCAACAGGGAGTGGACGGCTACACCTTC. Translated, it gives CASSQQGVDGYTF. Full variable domain (missing parts from reference TRBV14 and TRBJ1-2): EAGVTQFPSHSVIEKGQTVTLRCDPISGHDNLYWYRRVMGKEIKFLLHFVKESKQDESGMPNNRFLAERTGGTYSTLKVQPAELEDSGVYFCASSQQGVDGYTFGSGTRLTVV.

The gene calls are TRBV6-5 and TRBJ2-7; TRBD2 matches at 8 bases. Germline lookup yields CDR1 MNHEY and CDR2 SVGAGI. Trimming cost V 7 bases and J 4 bases; bases outside gene matches: 9. The CDR3 is 14 residues long. The CDR3 DNA is TGTGCCAGCACCCGGGGGGGGGCGCAGTACGAGCAGTACTTC. Translation: CASTRGGAQYEQYF.

CDR3 DNA sequence: TGTGCCAGCAGTGGGACCGGCAATCAGCCCCAGCATTTT. It translates to CASSGTGNQPQHF. The chain has TRBV6-5 and TRBJ1-5, with D tentatively TRBD1 (5 bases). This CDR3 is built from 13 residues. Between the trimmed V and J ends, which lost 5 bases and 2 bases, there was a span of 7 bases. The germline CDR1 and CDR2 sequences are MNHEY and SVGAGI.

The genes are TRBV27 and TRBJ1-6; a weak D match, TRBD1 (6 bases). Germline V gives CDR1 MNHEY, CDR2 SMNVEV (reference sequence). V was shortened by 8 bases and J by 10 bases, with 18 bases between the two germline ends. This CDR3 is 14 amino acids long. The CDR3 loop is CASSIQGGRSPLHF. CDR3 nucleotide sequence: TGTGCCAGCTCAATACAGGGAGGACGATCACCCCTCCACTTT.

The gene calls are TRBV4-3 and TRBJ1-2; possibly TRBD1 for D (5 bases). V dropped 3 bases and J dropped 4 bases, with 12 bases sitting between them. The CDR3 is 14 residues long. From germline, CDR1 is LGHNA and CDR2 YSLEER. The CDR3 loop reads CASSHSRESYGYTF. CDR3 coding DNA: TGCGCCAGCAGCCATAGCAGGGAGAGCTATGGCTACACCTTC.

The V gene is TRBV18, the J gene TRBJ2-2; D is uncertain. The V end lost 2 bases, the J end lost 4 bases, and 5 bases lay between the germline ends. The germline V gene has CDR1 KGHSH and CDR2 LQKENI. The length of the CDR3 is 13 residues. As DNA, the CDR3 is TGTGCCAGCTCACCAGAGATCACCGGGGAGCTGTTTTTT. This gives the protein CASSPEITGELFF.

This chain joins TRBV29-1 and TRBJ2-3; D is ambiguous. Per the germline V gene, CDR1 is SQVTM and CDR2 is ANQGSEA. V was trimmed by 0 bases and J by 2 bases, leaving 9 bases between them. This CDR3 is built from 14 residues. Written as DNA, the CDR3 is TGCAGCGTTGAAGAAGGGCAGTACACAGATACGCAGTATTTT. It yields the protein CSVEEGQYTDTQYF.

In this sample, this clone turned up a few times. The chain recombines TRBV6-4 with TRBJ1-1, with a tentative D call TRBD1 (5 bases). This CDR3 is built from 13 residues. Trimming removed 5 bases at V and 1 base at J, with 8 bases between. Germline loops: CDR1 MRHNA, CDR2 SNTAGT. As DNA, the CDR3 is TGTGCCAGCAGTCGTACAGGGAACACTGAAGCTTTCTTT. This sequence encodes CASSRTGNTEAFF.

There are a few counts of this clone. This chain uses TRBV7-9 with TRBJ1-4; D unclear. V lost 5 bases, J lost 15 bases, and 22 bases lay in between. Germline V gene lookup returns CDR1 SEHNR and CDR2 FQNEAQ (reference sequence). The CDR3 length is 14 residues. The CDR3 loop is CASSPPGVPKNLFF. CDR3 nucleotide sequence: TGTGCCAGCAGCCCTCCTGGTGTCCCGAAAAACTTGTTTTTT.

This chain links TRBV9 with TRBJ1-1; D call uncertain. The V end lost 3 bases, the J end lost 5 bases, and 11 bases lay between the germline ends. The germline V gene has CDR1 SGDLS and CDR2 YYNGEE. CDR3 length: 13 amino acids. The CDR3 sequence: CASSASPETEAFF. The CDR3, as DNA: TGTGCCAGCAGCGCCTCTCCGGAGACTGAAGCTTTCTTT.

V and J are TRBV7-2 and TRBJ2-2, with D uncertain. Trimming cost V 3 bases and J 1 base, with 3 bases left between them. The CDR3 loop spans 13 amino acids. The germline V gene encodes CDR1 SGHTA and CDR2 FQGNSA. The CDR3 sequence: CASSLMNTGELFF. In DNA, the CDR3 is TGTGCCAGCAGCTTGATGAACACCGGGGAGCTGTTTTTT.

This clone has only one observation. V gene TRBV28 combines with J gene TRBJ2-5; 11 nucleotides align to TRBD2. There are 15 residues in the CDR3. Trimming at V came to 8 bases and at J to 4 bases, leaving 9 bases not matched to a gene. Germline CDR1 is MDHEN and CDR2 is SYDVKM. The CDR3 protein is CASGISGGAGETQYF. As DNA, the CDR3 is TGTGCCAGCGGAATTAGCGGGGGGGCCGGAGAGACCCAGTACTTC. The full variable domain, rest sourced from reference TRBV28 and TRBJ2-5, is DVKVTQSSRYLVKRTGEKVFLECVQDMDHENMFWYRQDPGLGLRLIYFSYDVKMKEKGDIPEGYSVSREKKERFSLILESASTNQTSMYLCASGISGGAGETQYFGPGTRLLVL.

The rearrangement joins TRBV4-3 to TRBJ2-2, with TRBD2 matching 12 bases. The CDR3 is 16 amino acids. Germline CDR1 and CDR2: LGHNA and YSLEER. J lost 0 bases, V lost 4 bases, and 0 bases had no gene match. CDR3 protein: CASSRTSGANTGELFF. The CDR3 DNA reads as TGCGCCAGCAGCCGGACTAGCGGGGCGAACACCGGGGAGCTGTTTTTT.

In this sample, this clone turned up once. CDR3 amino acids: CASSHDRNTLNTEAFF. CDR3 in DNA: TGTGCCAGCAGCCATGACAGGAACACCCTGAACACTGAAGCTTTCTTT. The rearrangement links TRBV7-9 to TRBJ1-1, with D possibly matching TRBD1 (6 bases). Per germline, CDR1 SEHNR and CDR2 FQNEAQ (reference sequence). This CDR3 has 16 amino acids. The germline V and J ends were trimmed by 5 bases and 0 bases, with 16 bases remaining between them.

The gene calls are TRBV2 and TRBJ2-7, with TRBD1 matching over 7 bases. The ends lost 6 bases at V and 2 bases at J; junction bases unmatched: 4. Germline assignment: CDR1 SNHLY and CDR2 FYNNEI. The CDR3 loop spans 13 amino acids. The DNA of the CDR3 is TGTGCCAGCAGGTGGGACAGTCCCTACGAGCAGTACTTC. Its protein product is CASRWDSPYEQYF.

The genes are TRBV6-6 and TRBJ1-1, with a tentative D call TRBD1 (6 bases). Per the germline V gene, CDR1 is MNHNY and CDR2 is SVGAGI (reference sequence). V gave up 5 bases and J gave up 6 bases, with 10 bases separating them. This CDR3 contains 12 residues. CDR3 sequence reads: CASSRQVAEAFF. As DNA, the CDR3 is TGTGCCAGCAGTCGACAGGTCGCTGAAGCTTTCTTT.

The CDR3 here is CASTVLYRGSQTQYF. The DNA of the CDR3 is TGTGCCAGCACAGTCCTATACAGGGGTTCGCAGACCCAGTACTTC. The V and J genes are TRBV6-5 and TRBJ2-5; 7 bases match TRBD1. Unmatched junction bases numbered 14, after V lost 7 bases and J lost 6 bases. This CDR3 spans 15 amino acids. Germline V gene lookup returns CDR1 MNHEY and CDR2 SVGAGI.

The chain recombines TRBV7-9 with TRBJ2-7, with D perhaps TRBD2 (5 bases). The length of the CDR3 is 13 residues. Looked up from germline, CDR1 is SEHNR and CDR2 is FQNEAQ (reference sequence). Trimming stripped 5 bases from V and 4 bases from J, with 12 bases between. CDR3 nucleotide sequence: TGTGCCAGCAGCATACTCGGAGGTTACGAGCAGTACTTC. The encoded protein is CASSILGGYEQYF.

The chain combines TRBV5-1 with TRBJ2-1, with D perhaps assigned TRBD1 or TRBD2 (5 bases each). The CDR3 is made up of 14 amino acids. Looked up from germline, CDR1 is SGHRS and CDR2 is YFSETQ. V lost 0 bases, J lost 3 bases, and 7 bases lay in between. The CDR3 spells CASSLEGSYNEQFF. The CDR3 DNA sequence: TGCGCCAGCAGCTTGGAGGGGAGCTACAATGAGCAGTTCTTC.

The chain is built from TRBV11-2 and TRBJ1-2; D is unresolved. V lost 6 bases to trimming and J lost 0 bases, with 11 bases between them. This CDR3 spans 14 amino acids. Germline V gene data show CDR1 as SGHAT and CDR2 as FQNNGV. This CDR3 reads CASRRSLSNYGYTF. The CDR3, as DNA: TGTGCCAGCAGGAGGTCGCTTTCTAACTATGGCTACACCTTC.